Listed here are 14 T cell receptor beta chains from one sample, sequenced in a study of blood T cells in healthy people across ages. Primed by a sample-barcoded 5' primer and a J-beta primer mix, a second PCR proceeded for about 6 to 11 cycles. MiXCR, run by TCRdb on the 5' RACE reads, gives a single entry per CDR3 protein. The table includes 550,000 to 800,000 distinct CDR3 sequences, about 21% detected once. The specimen was blood. Every receptor here comes from a man aged 65-85 years in good health.

This clonotype was recorded a few times. The chain uses TRBV29-1 and TRBJ2-5; D is undetermined. The CDR3 has 12 residues. Germline-derived CDR1 and CDR2 are SQVTM and ANQGSEA. Trimming shortened V by 7 bases and J by 3 bases, and 12 bases separated the two germline ends. CDR3 sequence: CSGRRAEETQYF. As DNA, the CDR3 is TGCAGCGGGCGTCGGGCCGAAGAGACCCAGTACTTC.

The chain is built from TRBV5-6 and TRBJ2-2; D remains ambiguous. The germline CDR1 and CDR2 sequences are SGHDT and YYEEEE. The CDR3 runs to 14 residues. Trimming took 3 bases from V and 6 from J, leaving 12 bases between them. The CDR3 here is CASSSLEIAGELFF. CDR3 sequence (DNA): TGTGCCAGCAGCTCATTAGAGATCGCCGGGGAGCTGTTTTTT. The entire variable domain, with the rest obtained from reference TRBV5-6 and TRBJ2-2, is as follows: DAGVTQSPTHLIKTRGQQVTLRCSPKSGHDTVSWYQQALGQGPQFIFQYYEEEERQRGNFPDRFSGHQFPNYSSELNVNALLLGDSALYLCASSSLEIAGELFFGEGSRLTVL.

The table lists this clonotype with a few counts. The V and J genes are TRBV20-1 and TRBJ2-7, with 9 bases matching TRBD2. The length of the CDR3 is 15 residues. The germline V gene encodes CDR1 DFQATT and CDR2 SNEGSKA (reference sequence). V shed 6 bases and J 6 bases; nucleotides not matched to a gene: 15. CDR3 in amino acids: CSAEPRISGSFEQYF. The DNA of the CDR3 is TGCAGTGCCGAGCCCCGGATTAGCGGGAGTTTCGAGCAGTACTTC.

Written as DNA, the CDR3 is TGTGCCAGCAGCGTTGTAAATTCACCCCTCCACTTT. Translated: CASSVVNSPLHF. V gene TRBV25-1 combines with J gene TRBJ1-6; unclear D gene. The CDR3 length is 12 residues. V was pared by 6 bases and J by 7 bases, with 7 bases between. Germline V gene sequence: CDR1 MGHDK, CDR2 SYGVNS.

This rearrangement joins TRBV20-1 to TRBJ2-4, with TRBD2 identical over 11 bases. CDR1 is DFQATT and CDR2 is SNEGSKA in the germline V gene (reference sequence). V gave up 1 base and J gave up 5 bases; unmatched junction bases: 7. The CDR3 sequence is 16 residues long. CDR3 loop: CSARVILAGVQNIQYF. CDR3 bases: TGCAGTGCTAGAGTCATACTAGCGGGAGTGCAAAACATTCAGTACTTC.

This clonotype was counted a few times. The genes are TRBV6-2 or TRBV6-3 and TRBJ2-5, with D unresolved. The V end lost 5 bases, the J end lost 1 base, and 11 bases lay between the germline ends. This CDR3 has 14 amino acids. The germline CDR1 and CDR2 sequences are MNHEY and SVGEGT. The CDR3 bases are TGTGCCAGCAGTGCCCAGGAGTCCCAAGAGACCCAGTACTTC. Its protein is CASSAQESQETQYF.

This clonotype was detected ten times or more. The chain carries TRBV10-3 and TRBJ2-1, with 7 bases fitting TRBD2. CDR3 size: 17 residues. Germline assignment: CDR1 ENHRY and CDR2 SYGVKD. With 3 bases clipped from V and 0 bases from J, the junction kept 8 bases outside the gene matches. The chain's CDR3 is CAISDGFGLDSYNEQFF. The CDR3 nucleotides are TGTGCCATCAGTGATGGTTTCGGACTAGACTCCTACAATGAGCAGTTCTTC.

There are a few counts of this clonotype. The chain combines TRBV5-1 with TRBJ2-2; D may correspond to TRBD1 or TRBD2 (5 bases each). V dropped 4 bases and J dropped 4 bases, with 8 bases sitting between them. Germline V CDR1 and CDR2: SGHRS, YFSETQ. CDR3 length: 13 amino acids. The CDR3 sequence: CASSRDGTGELFF. In DNA form, the CDR3 reads TGCGCCAGCAGCCGGGACGGCACCGGGGAGCTGTTTTTT.

This clonotype was seen more than once but under ten times. The chain combines TRBV6-2 or TRBV6-3 with TRBJ2-3; no reliable D call. CDR1 and CDR2 (germline): MNHEY, SVGEGT. Trimming shortened V by 0 bases and J by 6 bases, and 10 bases separated the two germline ends. The CDR3 loop spans 14 amino acids. The CDR3 sequence: CASSYSSHEDTQYF. The DNA of the CDR3 is TGTGCCAGCAGTTACTCGAGTCACGAGGATACGCAGTATTTT.

In this sample, this clonotype turned up a few times. This chain joins TRBV7-2 and TRBJ2-1, with a possible D match to TRBD2 (5 bases). This CDR3 comprises 14 residues. The ends were cut back, 2 bases at V and 5 bases at J, with 10 bases in the middle. Per the germline V gene, CDR1 is SGHTA and CDR2 is FQGNSA. For the CDR3, the DNA is TGTGCCAGCAGCTTATATCGGGGAAACAATGAGCAGTTCTTC. Encoded protein: CASSLYRGNNEQFF.

There are a few counts of this clonotype. The V call is TRBV29-1, the J call TRBJ2-7; 8 nucleotides align to TRBD2. CDR3 length: 14 amino acids. With 1 base clipped from V and 4 bases from J, the junction kept 6 bases outside the gene matches. Germline V gene data show CDR1 as SQVTM and CDR2 as ANQGSEA. CDR3 amino acids: CSVEGTSGGYEQYF. CDR3 DNA sequence: TGCAGCGTTGAAGGTACTAGCGGTGGGTACGAGCAGTACTTC.

The rearrangement joins TRBV6-5 to TRBJ1-1; D remains ambiguous. The CDR3 is 14 residues long. The germline CDR1 and CDR2 sequences are MNHEY and SVGAGI. With 0 bases removed from V and 7 bases from J, the gap between germline ends came to 12 bases. The CDR3 reads CASSYSAGYDEAFF. The CDR3 nucleotides are TGTGCCAGCAGTTACTCAGCGGGGTATGATGAAGCTTTCTTT.

The chain recombines TRBV20-1 with TRBJ2-5; 11 bases match TRBD2. The assigned J gene may be wrong: the sequence end matches TRBJ2-1 better. The CDR3 sequence is 15 residues long. The germline V gene has CDR1 DFQATT and CDR2 SNEGSKA (reference sequence). DNA of the CDR3: TGCAGTGCTAGAGATCTGCTAGCGGGAGGCTATGAGCAGTTCTTC. Amino acids: CSARDLLAGGYEQFF.

This clonotype was detected once. The rearrangement links TRBV12-5 to TRBJ2-5; perhaps TRBD2 as D (6 bases). The CDR3 covers 15 residues. V was clipped by 4 bases and J by 5 bases, with 17 bases between them. Germline values: CDR1 LGHNT, CDR2 FRNRAP. The CDR3 protein is CASGSSPSEVETQYF. The CDR3 nucleotides read TGTGCTAGTGGTTCCTCGCCTAGCGAGGTGGAGACCCAGTACTTC.